The following is a T cell receptor (beta chain) sequence with its context. Antigen: not known. The CDR3 has 15 amino acids. Germline V lookup: CDR1 SGDLS, CDR2 YYNGEE. The ends lost 0 bases at V and 7 bases at J; junction bases unmatched: 6. This specimen belongs to a study of beta chain features in type 1 diabetes. Whole-study findings and limits: More deletions and fewer insertions at VDJ junctions were seen in type 1 diabetes patients. Type 1 diabetes patients had moderately but significantly shorter TCRB CDR3s in all four CD4+ subsets.

Of the isolated RNA, all was reverse transcribed, and so the sequenced material was expressed TCRB transcripts. Libraries were prepared by immunoSEQ multiplex PCR; TCRdb keeps only in-frame clonotypes and omits some of them. The table shows 120,000 or so clones, with approximately 15% occurring only once. The sequence came from a man aged 18 to 29 with type 1 diabetes. Sequenced input: central memory CD4+ T cells from blood. The genes are TRBV9 and TRBJ2-3; 9 nucleotides match TRBD1. The CDR3: CASSVGTGVVNTQYF. CDR3 bases: TGTGCCAGCAGCGTAGGGACAGGGGTCGTGAATACGCAGTATTTT.